Presented here are 15 T cell receptor beta chains from one specimen sequenced in a study of blood T cell repertoires in COVID-19. Using immunoSEQ multiplex PCR, the repertoire was profiled, and TCRdb retains in-frame clones only, with some absent. Of 150,000 to 200,000 clones in the sample, roughly 90% were seen once. Sequencing was carried out using PBMCs or T cells enriched from blood (not recorded which). These TCRs come from a woman in her forties or fifties who had recovered from COVID-19.

The CDR3 DNA is TGTGCCAGTAGTAGCCACAGAGCCACTGGGGCCAACGTCCTGACTTTC. As protein: CASSSHRATGANVLTF. The chain carries TRBV19 and TRBJ2-6, with no clear D. Trimming stripped 4 bases from V and 2 bases from J, with 12 bases between. The CDR3 length is 16 residues. Germline CDR1 is LNHDA and CDR2 is SQIVND (reference sequence).

The V gene is TRBV30, the J gene TRBJ2-1; a weak D match, TRBD1 (5 bases). The CDR3 runs to 14 residues. CDR1 and CDR2 from the germline V gene are GTSNPN and SVGIG (reference sequence). The V end lost 8 bases, the J end lost 4 bases, and 18 bases lay between the germline ends. The chain's CDR3 is CARRQPGMYNEQFF. The CDR3, as DNA: TGTGCCCGCCGACAGCCTGGAATGTACAATGAGCAGTTCTTC. Full variable domain (outside the CDR3, taken from reference TRBV30 and TRBJ2-1): SQTIHQWPATLVQPVGSPLSLECTVEGTSNPNLYWYRQAAGRGLQLLFYSVGIGQISSEVPQNLSASRPQDRQFILSSKKLLLSDSGFYLCARRQPGMYNEQFFGPGTRLTVL.

The chain combines TRBV25-1 with TRBJ1-2, with D uncertain. V was shortened by 11 bases and J by 2 bases, with 15 bases between the two germline ends. Per germline, CDR1 MGHDK and CDR2 SYGVNS. The CDR3 runs to 13 residues. This CDR3 is CAASKAGNYGYTF. The CDR3 coding sequence is TGTGCCGCCAGCAAGGCGGGGAACTATGGCTACACCTTC.

The chain joins TRBV12-3 or TRBV12-4 to TRBJ1-5; D is ambiguous. V shed 3 bases and J shed 5 bases, with 5 bases lying between them. The CDR3 loop spans 12 amino acids. In nucleotides, the CDR3 is TGTGCCAGCAGTTTCCTCTATCAGCCCCAGCATTTT. This codes for CASSFLYQPQHF.

This clone appeared once. The chain joins TRBV11-3 to TRBJ2-2; no definite D call. This CDR3 contains 11 residues. Trimming removed 5 bases at V and 6 bases at J, with 4 bases between. Germline loops: CDR1 SGHNT, CDR2 YENEEA. CDR3: CASSLSGELFF. CDR3 nucleotides: TGTGCCAGCAGCCTGTCCGGGGAGCTGTTTTTT. The full variable domain, rest sourced from reference TRBV11-3 and TRBJ2-2, is EAGVVQSPRYKIIEKKQPVAFWCNPISGHNTLYWYLQNLGQGPELLIRYENEEAVDDSQLPKDRFSAERLKGVDSTLKIQPAELGDSAVYLCASSLSGELFFGEGSRLTVL.

For the CDR3, the DNA is TGTGCCAGCAGCCCAGGATTCTATGGCTACACCTTC. Its protein is CASSPGFYGYTF. This rearrangement joins TRBV14 to TRBJ1-2; D gene ambiguous. Germline V gives CDR1 SGHDN, CDR2 FVKESK. This CDR3 region has 12 residues. V lost 4 bases, J lost 4 bases, and 7 bases lay in between.

V usage is TRBV3-1 (or the pseudogene TRBV3-2) and J usage is TRBJ2-7; 9 positions agree with TRBD2. The CDR3 length is 20 residues. Germline CDR1 LGHDT, CDR2 YNNKEL (reference sequence). With 0 bases clipped from V and 0 bases from J, the junction kept 15 bases outside the gene matches. The CDR3 DNA reads as TGTGCCAGCAGCCAAGATCCATGGGATCAGGCGGGGGGGAGCTCCTACGAGCAGTACTTC. Its protein is CASSQDPWDQAGGSSYEQYF.

This chain uses TRBV7-8 with TRBJ1-2; maybe TRBD1 (5 bases). V was clipped by 1 base and J by 8 bases, with 17 bases between them. Germline V gene lookup returns CDR1 SGHVS and CDR2 FQNEAQ. The CDR3 loop spans 15 amino acids. Here the CDR3 reads CASSLGAEGNRGYTF. Written as DNA, the CDR3 is TGTGCCAGCAGCTTAGGGGCGGAGGGGAACCGGGGCTACACCTTC.

This sequence joins TRBV7-3 and TRBJ1-1, with D perhaps matching TRBD1 (5 bases). V was trimmed by 6 bases and J by 1 base, leaving 9 bases between them. The germline CDR1 and CDR2 sequences are SGHTA and FQGTGA. The CDR3 is 13 amino acids. The CDR3 reads CASSYDRNTEAFF. The CDR3 nucleotides read TGTGCCAGCAGTTACGACAGGAACACTGAAGCTTTCTTT.

J is TRBJ2-7 and V is TRBV7-2, with 8 bases that match TRBD1. The CDR3 has 15 residues. J lost 1 base, V lost 5 bases, and 7 bases had no gene match. Germline lookup yields CDR1 SGHTA and CDR2 FQGNSA. DNA for the CDR3: TGTGCCAGCAGCGGACCGGGACAGGCTTCCTACGAGCAGTACTTC. Translating it yields CASSGPGQASYEQYF.

The CDR3 protein is CASSHAHLSYNSPLHF. The CDR3 region has the DNA TGCGCCAGCAGCCATGCACACCTCTCCTATAATTCACCCCTCCACTTT. The chain has TRBV4-3 and TRBJ1-6; D is undetermined. This CDR3 comprises 16 residues. Germline CDR1 reads LGHNA; CDR2 reads YSLEER. V was pared by 3 bases and J by 0 bases, with 9 bases between.

This chain joins TRBV5-6 and TRBJ2-2; 7 bases are shared with TRBD1. V lost 1 base, J lost 0 bases, and 9 bases stayed unmatched. Germline CDR1 and CDR2: SGHDT and YYEEEE. The CDR3 runs 18 residues. The chain's CDR3 is CASSLLGRGFANTGELFF. The CDR3 DNA sequence: TGTGCCAGCAGCTTGCTCGGCAGGGGGTTCGCGAACACCGGGGAGCTGTTTTTT.

The chain couples TRBV12-3 or TRBV12-4 to TRBJ2-1; D is undetermined. Trimming stripped 2 bases from V and 7 bases from J, with 6 bases between. The CDR3 extends over 12 amino acids. CDR3 in DNA: TGTGCCAGCAGTTTAAGCAGGAATGAGCAGTTCTTC. Amino acid sequence: CASSLSRNEQFF.

The V gene is TRBV6-1, the J gene TRBJ2-1, with D possibly being TRBD1 (5 bases). With 0 bases removed from V and 8 bases from J, the gap between germline ends came to 8 bases. Germline V gene sequence: CDR1 MNHNS, CDR2 SASEGT. The CDR3 spans 13 residues. This CDR3 reads CASSEAWGYEQFF. DNA for the CDR3: TGTGCCAGCAGTGAAGCTTGGGGCTATGAGCAGTTCTTC.

The genes are TRBV11-3 and TRBJ2-1; 7 nucleotides align to TRBD1. The V gene end was trimmed by 6 bases and the J gene end by 5 bases; junction bases not matched to a gene: 10. This CDR3 comprises 15 residues. Germline loops: CDR1 SGHNT, CDR2 YENEEA. The DNA for the CDR3 is TGTGCCAGCAGGAGTCGGGACAGCCTAAACAATGAGCAGTTCTTC. As protein: CASRSRDSLNNEQFF.